The clone carrying this TCR beta chain was counted a few times. The antigen is unknown. This entry belongs to a study of post-analysis software for immune sequencing data. Study-level information: There were relapsing-remitting, secondary progressive and progressive-relapsing multiple sclerosis among the disease courses included.

Study results and caveats: The normalized Chao1 diversity of multiple sclerosis patients was significantly lower than that of controls. Pronounced co-clustering by F measure was evident among identically batched samples. The study found TRBV5-6, TRBV5-1 and TRBV20-1 among four to six TRBV segments more frequent in patients than controls.

The ends were cut back, 4 bases at V and 5 bases at J, with 17 bases in the middle. The V gene's germline CDR1 is SGHRS and CDR2 YFSETQ. The CDR3 runs to 15 residues. cDNA libraries for TCR beta contained unique molecular identifiers. TCRdb re-called the PCR reads with MiXCR, one entry per CDR3 protein. The table records more than 450,000 distinct CDR3 sequences, around 34% of them present only once. This sequence was found in a girl between 2 and 17 years old with multiple sclerosis. The chain links TRBV5-1 to TRBJ2-3; possibly TRBD1 or TRBD2 for D (5 bases each). Material: blood. DNA of the CDR3: TGCGCCAGCAGCCTCACGGGACCTCCGGGAGATACGCAGTATTTT. Amino acids: CASSLTGPPGDTQYF.